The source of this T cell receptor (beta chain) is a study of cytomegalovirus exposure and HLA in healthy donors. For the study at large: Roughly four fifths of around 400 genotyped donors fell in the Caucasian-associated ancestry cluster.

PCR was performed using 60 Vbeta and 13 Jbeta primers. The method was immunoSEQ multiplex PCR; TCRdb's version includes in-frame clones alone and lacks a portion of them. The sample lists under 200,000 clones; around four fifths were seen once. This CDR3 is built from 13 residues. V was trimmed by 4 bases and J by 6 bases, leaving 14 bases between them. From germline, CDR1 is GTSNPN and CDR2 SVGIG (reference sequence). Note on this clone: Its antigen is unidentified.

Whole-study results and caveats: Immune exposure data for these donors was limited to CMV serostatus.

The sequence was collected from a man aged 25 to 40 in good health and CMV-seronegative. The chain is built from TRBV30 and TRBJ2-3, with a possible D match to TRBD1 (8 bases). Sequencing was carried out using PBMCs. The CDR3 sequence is CAWTGQGGDTQYF. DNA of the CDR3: TGTGCCTGGACAGGACAGGGAGGGGATACGCAGTATTTT.